These 16 T cell receptor beta chains were sequenced from one sample in a study of blood T cell repertoires in COVID-19. Clones were sequenced by immunoSEQ multiplex PCR, and TCRdb holds only the in-frame ones, with some missing. The table has around 400,000 clones, about 88% seen once. The specimen sequenced was PBMCs or T cells enriched from blood (not recorded which). The source of these receptors is a woman aged 18-29 years who had been exposed to COVID-19.

This chain links TRBV5-1 with TRBJ2-1, with a possible D match to TRBD1 (5 bases). Germline CDR1 is SGHRS and CDR2 is YFSETQ. This CDR3 has 16 residues. The V end lost 4 bases, the J end lost 0 bases, and 14 bases lay between the germline ends. CDR3 residues: CASSQKGPSSYNEQFF. CDR3 DNA: TGCGCCAGCAGCCAGAAGGGGCCCAGCTCCTACAATGAGCAGTTCTTC.

V and J are TRBV7-9 and TRBJ2-2; 7 bases align to TRBD2. V was clipped by 5 bases and J by 6 bases; unmatched bases: 6. The CDR3 runs 14 residues. Looked up from germline, CDR1 is SEHNR and CDR2 is FQNEAQ (reference sequence). The CDR3 here is CASSGPAGAGELFF. The CDR3 nucleotides are TGTGCCAGCAGCGGCCCCGCGGGAGCCGGGGAGCTGTTTTTT.

This chain links TRBV6-5 with TRBJ2-1; 8 nucleotides agree with TRBD2. The V gene end was trimmed by 6 bases and the J gene end by 0 bases; junction bases not matched to a gene: 4. CDR3 length: 15 residues. CDR1 is MNHEY and CDR2 is SVGAGI in the germline V gene. The CDR3 DNA is TGTGCCAGCAGCCAAAGCGGGAGCTCCTACAATGAGCAGTTCTTC. Translating gives CASSQSGSSYNEQFF.

The V gene is TRBV7-9, the J gene TRBJ1-4; 8 bases agree with TRBD1. V lost 3 bases, J lost 7 bases, and 19 bases stayed unmatched. Germline loops: CDR1 SEHNR, CDR2 FQNEAQ (reference sequence). The CDR3 is 19 amino acids. The CDR3 sequence: CASSLGLDRGPLSPEKLFF. In nucleotides, the CDR3 is TGTGCCAGCAGCTTGGGTCTTGACAGGGGTCCGCTTTCGCCTGAAAAACTGTTTTTT.

The sample holds one count of this clone. The chain recombines TRBV9 with TRBJ1-2; D call uncertain. The CDR3 covers 15 residues. Germline V gene sequence: CDR1 SGDLS, CDR2 YYNGEE. Trimming removed 0 bases from V and 7 bases from J, with 16 bases in between. CDR3 coding DNA: TGTGCCAGCAGCGTAGGGGCGGGGATAGTAGGTGGCTACACCTTC. It translates to CASSVGAGIVGGYTF.

The table lists this clone with a count of one. The J gene is TRBJ2-2, the V gene TRBV5-1; D gene uncertain. The CDR3 has 13 amino acids. V was shortened by 0 bases and J by 8 bases, with 8 bases between the two germline ends. Germline values: CDR1 SGHRS, CDR2 YFSETQ. In nucleotides, the CDR3 is TGCGCCAGCAGCTTGGGAGGCCCGGGGGAGCTGTTTTTT. Protein: CASSLGGPGELFF.

The chain links TRBV4-3 to TRBJ1-5; tentative D call: TRBD1 (6 bases). CDR1 and CDR2 (germline): LGHNA, YSLEER. CDR3 length equals 16 residues. The V end lost 0 bases, the J end lost 3 bases, and 12 bases lay between the germline ends. In DNA form, the CDR3 reads TGCGCCAGCAGCCAAGATGGGCACAGGGACAATCAGCCCCAGCATTTT. This gives the protein CASSQDGHRDNQPQHF.

Only one count was recorded for this clone. The gene calls are TRBV7-8 and TRBJ1-2; D is possibly TRBD1 (6 bases). Trimming removed 0 bases from V and 8 bases from J, with 13 bases in between. This CDR3 spans 14 amino acids. Germline CDR1 and CDR2: SGHVS and FQNEAQ. CDR3 sequence (DNA): TGTGCCAGCAGCTTAGCGCCCCAGGGGAAAGGCTACACCTTC. Residues: CASSLAPQGKGYTF.

The gene calls are TRBV29-1 and TRBJ2-3, with TRBD2 matching 15 bases. The germline CDR1 and CDR2 sequences are SQVTM and ANQGSEA. The ends lost 1 base at V and 6 bases at J; junction bases unmatched: 8. The length of the CDR3 is 17 residues. As DNA, the CDR3 is TGCAGCGTTGAAGTGTTGGGGACTAGCGGGAGGCTGGATACGCAGTATTTT. It translates to CSVEVLGTSGRLDTQYF.

This chain joins TRBV7-9 and TRBJ1-2, with TRBD1 matching over 10 bases. V dropped 5 bases and J dropped 0; count of bases not matched to a gene: 9. This CDR3 contains 17 residues. Per the germline V gene, CDR1 is SEHNR and CDR2 is FQNEAQ (reference sequence). CDR3 region: CASSPWTGGIANYGYTF. The CDR3, as DNA: TGTGCCAGCAGCCCTTGGACAGGGGGGATTGCTAACTATGGCTACACCTTC. Filled out from reference TRBV7-9 and TRBJ1-2, the complete variable domain reads DTGVSQNPRHKITKRGQNVTFRCDPISEHNRLYWYRQTLGQGPEFLTYFQNEAQLEKSRLLSDRFSAERPKGSFSTLEIQRTEQGDSAMYLCASSPWTGGIANYGYTFGSGTRLTVV.

The chain has TRBV25-1 and TRBJ1-6; D unresolved. The CDR3 runs to 15 residues. V was trimmed by 6 bases and J by 9 bases, leaving 18 bases between them. Germline V gene data show CDR1 as MGHDK and CDR2 as SYGVNS. The CDR3, as DNA: TGTGCCAGCAGCCGATCGGGTGCGGCTAGTTCACCCCTCCACTTT. It yields the protein CASSRSGAASSPLHF.

The rearrangement uses TRBV19 and TRBJ2-3, with a tentative D call TRBD2 (5 bases). Germline CDR1 LNHDA, CDR2 SQIVND (reference sequence). The CDR3 covers 14 residues. Trimming took off 4 bases at V and 4 bases at J, with 12 bases between the two ends. The CDR3 DNA sequence: TGTGCCAGTAGTAGGTCGGGTAGCGCAGATACGCAGTATTTT. Amino acids: CASSRSGSADTQYF. The full variable domain, completed using reference TRBV19 and TRBJ2-3, is DGGITQSPKYLFRKEGQNVTLSCEQNLNHDAMYWYRQDPGQGLRLIYYSQIVNDFQKGDIAEGYSVSREKKESFPLTVTSAQKNPTAFYLCASSRSGSADTQYFGPGTRLTVL.

The rearrangement links TRBV6-1 to TRBJ2-7, with D possibly matching TRBD2 (7 bases). Trimming shortened V by 3 bases and J by 9 bases, and 18 bases separated the two germline ends. This CDR3 is built from 14 residues. Germline loops: CDR1 MNHNS, CDR2 SASEGT. The CDR3 protein is CASSERGGPSGQYF. Written as DNA, the CDR3 is TGTGCCAGCAGTGAGAGGGGGGGCCCGAGCGGGCAGTACTTC.

V usage is TRBV7-9 and J usage is TRBJ1-1; 7 nucleotides match TRBD1. The V gene end was trimmed by 6 bases and the J gene end by 6 bases; junction bases not matched to a gene: 4. Per the germline V gene, CDR1 is SEHNR and CDR2 is FQNEAQ (reference sequence). This CDR3 contains 12 residues. CDR3 in amino acids: CASSRTGPEAFF. The CDR3 bases are TGTGCCAGCAGTCGGACAGGCCCTGAAGCTTTCTTT.

The chain couples TRBV2 to TRBJ1-6; 7 bases are a match to TRBD1. With V trimmed by 6 bases and J by 10 bases, 9 bases remained unmatched. The CDR3 has 14 amino acids. Germline assignment: CDR1 SNHLY and CDR2 FYNNEI. DNA for the CDR3: TGTGCCAGCAGCGCCGGACAGGATGGCTCACCCCTCCACTTT. Its translation: CASSAGQDGSPLHF.

This rearrangement joins TRBV18 to TRBJ1-5, with TRBD1 matching over 7 bases. The ends lost 6 bases at V and 5 bases at J; junction bases unmatched: 10. Germline CDR1 reads KGHSH; CDR2 reads LQKENI. This CDR3 spans 15 amino acids. In nucleotides, the CDR3 is TGTGCCAGCTCCGAAGATACAGGGGCTTATCAGCCCCAGCATTTT. Encoded protein: CASSEDTGAYQPQHF. The entire variable domain, with the rest obtained from reference TRBV18 and TRBJ1-5, is as follows: NAGVMQNPRHLVRRRGQEARLRCSPMKGHSHVYWYRQLPEEGLKFMVYLQKENIIDESGMPKERFSAEFPKEGPSILRIQQVVRGDSAAYFCASSEDTGAYQPQHFGDGTRLSIL.